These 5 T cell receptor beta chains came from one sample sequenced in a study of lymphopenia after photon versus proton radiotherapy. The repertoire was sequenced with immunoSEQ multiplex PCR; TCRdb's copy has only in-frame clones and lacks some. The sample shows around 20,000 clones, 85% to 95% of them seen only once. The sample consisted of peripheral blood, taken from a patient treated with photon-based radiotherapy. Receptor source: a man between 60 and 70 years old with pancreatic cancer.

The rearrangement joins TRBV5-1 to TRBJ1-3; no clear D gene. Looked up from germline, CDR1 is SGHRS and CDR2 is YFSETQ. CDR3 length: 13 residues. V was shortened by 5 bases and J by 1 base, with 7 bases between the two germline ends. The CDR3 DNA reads TGCGCCAGCAGTTGGATTTCTGGAAACACCATATATTTT. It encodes CASSWISGNTIYF.

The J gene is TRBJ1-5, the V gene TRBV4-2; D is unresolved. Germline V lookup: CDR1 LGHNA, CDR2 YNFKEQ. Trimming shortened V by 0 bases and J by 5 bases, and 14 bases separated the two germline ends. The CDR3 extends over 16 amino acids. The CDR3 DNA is TGTGCCAGCAGCCAAGAAGTTGAAAACCGATATCAGCCCCAGCATTTT. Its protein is CASSQEVENRYQPQHF.

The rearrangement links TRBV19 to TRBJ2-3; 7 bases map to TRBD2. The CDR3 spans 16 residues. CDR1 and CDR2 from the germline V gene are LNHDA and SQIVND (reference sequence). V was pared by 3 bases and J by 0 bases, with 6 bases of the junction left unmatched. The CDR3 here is CASSIDPRGSTDTQYF. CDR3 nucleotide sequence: TGTGCCAGTAGTATCGATCCGCGGGGGAGCACAGATACGCAGTATTTT.

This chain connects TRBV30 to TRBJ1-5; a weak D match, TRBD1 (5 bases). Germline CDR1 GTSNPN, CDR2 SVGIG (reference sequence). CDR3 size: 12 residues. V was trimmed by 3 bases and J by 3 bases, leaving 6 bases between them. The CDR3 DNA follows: TGTGCCTGGAGACAGGCCAATCAGCCCCAGCATTTT. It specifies CAWRQANQPQHF.

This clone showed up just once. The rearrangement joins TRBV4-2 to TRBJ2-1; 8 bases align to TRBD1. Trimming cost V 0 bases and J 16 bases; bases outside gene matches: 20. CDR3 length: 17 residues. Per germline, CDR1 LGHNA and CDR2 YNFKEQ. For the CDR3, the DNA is TGTGCCAGCAGCCAAGATGCGACCGGACAGGGCACTCAACCCGCCTTCTTC. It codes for CASSQDATGQGTQPAFF.